Listed here are 8 T cell receptor beta chains from one sample, sequenced in a study of beta chain features in type 1 diabetes (dated by TCRdb to the late 2010s). Libraries came from the immunoSEQ multiplex PCR assay. The entire isolated RNA was reverse transcribed using the High Capacity cDNA Reverse Transcription Kit, and thus expressed TCRB transcripts were sequenced. TCRdb took this table from immuneACCESS and kept in-frame rearrangements with V and J called. Such tables lack part of the clones; where checked against another copy, unresolved V genes explain under half of the gap, and the rest is unexplained. The sample contains some 240,000 clones, roughly 10% of them found a single time. The ten top clones hold approximately 1.3% of the sample. Material: central memory CD4+ T cells from blood. These receptors came from a man aged 18 to 30 in good health.

The chain uses TRBV13 and TRBJ2-7; D is perhaps TRBD2 (6 bases). This CDR3 is 12 amino acids long. V was shortened by 8 bases and J by 2 bases, with 10 bases between the two germline ends. The germline gives CDR1 PRHDT, CDR2 FYEKMQ (reference sequence). The CDR3 DNA is TGTGCCAGCGGCGGAGGGACCTACGAGCAGTACTTC. As protein: CASGGGTYEQYF. Together with reference TRBV13 and TRBJ2-7, the CDR3 gives the full variable domain: AAGVIQSPRHLIKEKRETATLKCYPIPRHDTVYWYQQGPGQDPQFLISFYEKMQSDKGSIPDRFSAQQFSDYHSELNMSSLELGDSALYFCASGGGTYEQYFGPGTRLTVT.

This clone was found a few times. The chain recombines TRBV19 with TRBJ2-7; 7 bases align to TRBD1. Germline values: CDR1 LNHDA, CDR2 SQIVND (reference sequence). The CDR3 has 16 amino acids. The J segment lost 0 bases and the V segment lost 4 bases, leaving 9 bases of the junction unmatched. CDR3 protein: CASSTDGTVGSYEQYF. The CDR3 DNA sequence: TGTGCCAGTAGTACCGACGGGACAGTCGGCTCCTACGAGCAGTACTTC.

This clone appeared once. V and J are TRBV6-6 and TRBJ2-5, with 10 bases fitting TRBD2. There are 16 residues in the CDR3. V dropped 8 bases and J dropped 5; count of bases not matched to a gene: 14. Germline lookup yields CDR1 MNHNY and CDR2 SVGAGI (reference sequence). The CDR3 spells CASPPRASGRWETQYF. In DNA form, the CDR3 reads TGTGCCAGCCCCCCAAGGGCTAGCGGGAGATGGGAGACCCAGTACTTC.

This clone was recorded a few times. This chain links TRBV6-1 with TRBJ2-5, with TRBD1 as a possible D gene (5 bases). V was trimmed by 6 bases and J by 4 bases, leaving 12 bases between them. The germline CDR1 and CDR2 sequences are MNHNS and SASEGT. This CDR3 is 13 amino acids long. CDR3 loop: CASSFGQIETQYF. CDR3 bases: TGTGCCAGCAGCTTCGGACAAATAGAGACCCAGTACTTC.

A few counts support this clone. The CDR3 coding sequence is TGTGCCAGCAGCCCCAGTATAGCGGGAGCTCGGGATACGCAGTATTTT. Amino acids: CASSPSIAGARDTQYF. V gene TRBV7-8 combines with J gene TRBJ2-3, with TRBD2 matching 9 bases. Losses at the gene ends were 5 bases for V and 6 bases for J; bases not matched to a gene: 12. The CDR3 is 16 amino acids. CDR1 SGHVS and CDR2 FQNEAQ come from the germline V gene.

The table lists this clone with a few counts. This chain uses TRBV4-3 with TRBJ2-1; 8 nucleotides align to TRBD1. V dropped 3 bases and J dropped 0; count of bases not matched to a gene: 7. CDR3 length: 17 amino acids. Germline V gives CDR1 LGHNA, CDR2 YSLEER. The CDR3 loop reads CASSQLGTGYSYNEQFF. The CDR3 DNA follows: TGCGCCAGCAGCCAGCTTGGGACAGGCTACTCCTACAATGAGCAGTTCTTC.

This clone was counted between two and nine times. The J gene is TRBJ1-1, the V gene TRBV5-4, with 10 bases identical to TRBD1. Germline V lookup: CDR1 SGHNT, CDR2 YYREEE (reference sequence). The CDR3 loop spans 14 amino acids. V shed 3 bases and J 4 bases; nucleotides not matched to a gene: 3. The CDR3 protein is CASSWDRGSTEAFF. CDR3 bases: TGTGCCAGCAGCTGGGACAGGGGAAGCACTGAAGCTTTCTTT. Full variable domain (missing parts from reference TRBV5-4 and TRBJ1-1): ETGVTQSPTHLIKTRGQQVTLRCSSQSGHNTVSWYQQALGQGPQFIFQYYREEENGRGNFPPRFSGLQFPNYSSELNVNALELDDSALYLCASSWDRGSTEAFFGQGTRLTVV.

The chain is built from TRBV21-1 and TRBJ2-7; the table assigns TRBD1, which was not confirmed against the DNA. TRBV21-1 is marked as a pseudogene. CDR3 length: 13 amino acids. This CDR3 reads CASKGQGAYEQYF. CDR3 coding DNA: TGTGCCAGCAAGGGACAGGGGGCTTACGAGCAGTACTTC.